Shown below are 5 T cell receptor beta chains from a single sample sequenced in a study of blood T cells in healthy people across ages. A second roughly 6 to 11 cycle PCR used barcoded and J-beta primers. TCRdb reanalysed the 5' RACE reads using MiXCR and keeps one entry per CDR3 protein. The sample holds 780,000 or so distinct CDR3 sequences; less than 70% are singletons and the top ten take around 40%. The sample taken for sequencing was blood. The receptors come from a man older than 75 in good health.

This clonotype was counted many times. The V gene is TRBV12-3 or TRBV12-4, the J gene TRBJ2-5; the match to TRBD1 covers 9 bases. With V trimmed by 6 bases and J by 5 bases, 7 bases remained unmatched. This CDR3 has 14 amino acids. CDR3 loop: CASSLQGAGETQYF. CDR3 bases: TGTGCCAGCAGCCTACAGGGGGCAGGGGAGACCCAGTACTTC.

V usage is TRBV6-6 and J usage is TRBJ2-7; 9 nucleotides agree with TRBD2. Looked up from germline, CDR1 is MNHNY and CDR2 is SVGAGI (reference sequence). The CDR3 contains 17 residues. The V and J ends lost 3 bases and 5 bases, in that order; junction bases with no gene match: 14. In nucleotides, the CDR3 is TGTGCCAGCAGTTATTCGGGACTAGCTTTGATCCCCAACGAGCAGTACTTC. As protein: CASSYSGLALIPNEQYF.

This clonotype showed up many times. The gene calls are TRBV11-2 and TRBJ2-1; D gene uncertain. Germline CDR1 and CDR2: SGHAT and FQNNGV. V was shortened by 1 base and J by 6 bases, with 10 bases between the two germline ends. This CDR3 comprises 14 residues. For the CDR3, the DNA is TGTGCCAGCAGCTTAGGGAAGGTATCCAATGAGCAGTTCTTC. It translates to CASSLGKVSNEQFF.

The chain carries TRBV20-1 and TRBJ2-7; TRBD2 aligns across 13 bases. Germline V gene lookup returns CDR1 DFQATT and CDR2 SNEGSKA (reference sequence). The CDR3 totals 15 residues. V shed 6 bases, J shed 3 bases, and the junction held 8 bases outside the gene matches. The CDR3 loop reads CSAQGGLAGVYEQYF. CDR3 nucleotide sequence: TGCAGTGCGCAGGGAGGACTAGCGGGAGTCTACGAGCAGTACTTC.

The rearrangement uses TRBV15 and TRBJ2-7; TRBD2 matches 9 bases. V trimming: 2 bases; J trimming: 7 bases; junction bases outside the gene matches: 9. The CDR3 has 15 amino acids. Looked up from germline, CDR1 is LNHNV and CDR2 is YYDKDF (reference sequence). CDR3 nucleotides: TGTGCCACCAGCAGATCCCTAGCGGGAAACAATGAGCAGTACTTC. It yields the protein CATSRSLAGNNEQYF.